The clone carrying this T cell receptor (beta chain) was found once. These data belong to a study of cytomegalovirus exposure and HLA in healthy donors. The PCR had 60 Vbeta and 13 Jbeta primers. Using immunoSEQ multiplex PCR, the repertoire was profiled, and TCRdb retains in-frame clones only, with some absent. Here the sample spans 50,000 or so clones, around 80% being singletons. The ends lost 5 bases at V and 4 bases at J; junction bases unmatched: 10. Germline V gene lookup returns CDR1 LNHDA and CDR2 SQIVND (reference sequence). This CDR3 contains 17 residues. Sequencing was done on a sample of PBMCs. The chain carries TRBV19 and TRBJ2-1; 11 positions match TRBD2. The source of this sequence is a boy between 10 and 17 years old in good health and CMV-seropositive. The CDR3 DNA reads TGTGCCAGTAGTCATTTACTAGCGGGGGACCATTACAATGAGCAGTTCTTC. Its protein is CASSHLLAGDHYNEQFF.